The clone carrying this TCR beta chain was picked up one time. Sequencing used immunoSEQ multiplex PCR; TCRdb keeps in-frame clones, though not all of them. The sample yields 100,000 or so clones, about 93% seen once. The ends lost 3 bases at V and 0 bases at J; junction bases unmatched: 1. The length of the CDR3 is 14 residues. Per germline, CDR1 MNHEY and CDR2 SMNVEV (reference sequence). The source of the sample is a study of T cell changes during pregnancy in multiple sclerosis. The rearrangement joins TRBV27 to TRBJ1-2; 7 bases are shared with TRBD1. Sequences were derived from peripheral blood, sampled after pregnancy. This clonotype was obtained from a female donor with multiple sclerosis, enrolled in a pregnancy study. The CDR3 bases are TGTGCCAGCAGTTTCCAGGGGGCTAACTATGGCTACACCTTC. Amino acid sequence: CASSFQGANYGYTF.